The present T cell receptor beta chain was sequenced within a study of T cell responses to AZD1222 COVID-19 vaccine. General study findings and limits: Donor demographics were predominantly white British with a female majority; clonal diversity may be underestimated.

Regarding this clone: Its antigen is undetermined.

The table came from immunoSEQ multiplex PCR; TCRdb's copy has only in-frame clones and leaves some out. The table shows 150,000 to 200,000 clones, with under 95% occurring only once. The sample consisted of peripheral blood, taken 28 days after the second AZD1222 dose. The clonotype was recovered from an adult who received the AZD1222 COVID-19 vaccine.

The CDR3 DNA is TGTGCCAGCAGCTTAGGGGCGGGACAGGGTGTGATGAACACTGAAGCTTTCTTT. Its translation is CASSLGAGQGVMNTEAFF. This chain links TRBV11-2 with TRBJ1-1; TRBD1 agrees at 9 bases. V shed 1 base, J shed 0 bases, and the junction held 9 bases outside the gene matches. Per the germline V gene, CDR1 is SGHAT and CDR2 is FQNNGV. CDR3 length: 18 residues. Full variable domain (missing parts from reference TRBV11-2 and TRBJ1-1): EAGVAQSPRYKIIEKRQSVAFWCNPISGHATLYWYQQILGQGPKLLIQFQNNGVVDDSQLPKDRFSAERLKGVDSTLKIQPAKLEDSAVYLCASSLGAGQGVMNTEAFFGQGTRLTVV.